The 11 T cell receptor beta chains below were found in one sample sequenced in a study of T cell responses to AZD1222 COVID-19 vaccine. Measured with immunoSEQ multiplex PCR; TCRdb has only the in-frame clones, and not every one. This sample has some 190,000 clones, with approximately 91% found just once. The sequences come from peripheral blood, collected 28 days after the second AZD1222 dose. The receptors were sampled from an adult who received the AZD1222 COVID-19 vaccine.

CDR3: CASSQGGLAGGGKETQYF. The DNA of the CDR3 is TGTGCCAGCAGCCAAGGGGGACTAGCGGGAGGGGGAAAAGAGACCCAGTACTTC. The chain links TRBV4-2 to TRBJ2-5, with 16 bases identical to TRBD2. With 1 base clipped from V and 3 bases from J, the junction kept 5 bases outside the gene matches. The germline CDR1 and CDR2 sequences are LGHNA and YNFKEQ. The CDR3 sequence is 18 residues long.

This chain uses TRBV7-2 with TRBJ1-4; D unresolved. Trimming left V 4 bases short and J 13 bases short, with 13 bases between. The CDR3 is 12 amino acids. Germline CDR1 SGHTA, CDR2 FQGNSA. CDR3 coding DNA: TGTGCCAGCAGCTCTCGTTACTCGGCACTGTTTTTT. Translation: CASSSRYSALFF.

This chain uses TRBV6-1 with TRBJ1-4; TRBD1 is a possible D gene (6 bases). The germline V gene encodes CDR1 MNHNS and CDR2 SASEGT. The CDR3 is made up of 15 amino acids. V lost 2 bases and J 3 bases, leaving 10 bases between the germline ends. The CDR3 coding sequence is TGTGCCAGCAGTGAACCAGGGGCGGCTAATGAAAAACTGTTTTTT. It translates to CASSEPGAANEKLFF.

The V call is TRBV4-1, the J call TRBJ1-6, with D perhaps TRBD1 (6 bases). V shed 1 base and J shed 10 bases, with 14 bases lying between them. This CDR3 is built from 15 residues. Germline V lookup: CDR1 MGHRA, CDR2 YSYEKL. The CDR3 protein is CASSQGGGGQSPLHF. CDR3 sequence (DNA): TGCGCCAGCAGCCAAGGAGGGGGAGGGCAGTCACCCCTCCACTTT.

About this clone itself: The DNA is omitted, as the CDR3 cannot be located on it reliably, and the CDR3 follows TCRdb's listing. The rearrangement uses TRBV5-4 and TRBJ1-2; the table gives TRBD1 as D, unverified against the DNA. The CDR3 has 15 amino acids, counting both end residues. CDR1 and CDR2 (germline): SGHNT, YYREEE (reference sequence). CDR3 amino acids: CASSFGPGPNYGYTF.

Here the CDR3 DNA reads TGTGCCAGCAGCGCCGGCTCCGGGGTGATCTATGGCTACACCTTC. Translation gives CASSAGSGVIYGYTF. The chain uses TRBV7-2 and TRBJ1-2; D not resolved. Per the germline V gene, CDR1 is SGHTA and CDR2 is FQGNSA. Trimming removed 5 bases from V and 4 bases from J, with 17 bases in between. The CDR3 runs to 15 residues. Full variable domain (outside the CDR3, taken from reference TRBV7-2 and TRBJ1-2): GAGVSQSPSNKVTEKGKDVELRCDPISGHTALYWYRQSLGQGLEFLIYFQGNSAPDKSGLPSDRFSAERTGGSVSTLTIQRTQQEDSAVYLCASSAGSGVIYGYTFGSGTRLTVV.

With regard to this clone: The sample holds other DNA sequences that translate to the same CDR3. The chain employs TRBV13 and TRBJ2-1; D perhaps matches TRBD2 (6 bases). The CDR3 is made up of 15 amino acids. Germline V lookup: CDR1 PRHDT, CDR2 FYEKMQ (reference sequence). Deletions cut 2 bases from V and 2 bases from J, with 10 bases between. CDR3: CASSLLAGTYNEQFF. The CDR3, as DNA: TGTGCCAGCAGCTTACTTGCGGGAACCTACAATGAGCAGTTCTTC.

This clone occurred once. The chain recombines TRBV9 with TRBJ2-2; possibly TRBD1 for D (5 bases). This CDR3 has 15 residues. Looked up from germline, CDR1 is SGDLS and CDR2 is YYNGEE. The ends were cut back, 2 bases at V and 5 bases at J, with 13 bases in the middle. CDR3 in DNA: TGTGCCAGCAGCGTTCTGGGGCAAGGGACCGGGGAGCTGTTTTTT. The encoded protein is CASSVLGQGTGELFF.

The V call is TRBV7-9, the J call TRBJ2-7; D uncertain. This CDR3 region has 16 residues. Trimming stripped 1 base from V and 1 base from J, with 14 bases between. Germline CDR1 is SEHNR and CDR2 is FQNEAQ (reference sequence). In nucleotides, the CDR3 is TGTGCCAGCAGCTTAGGTGGCAGGTGGCTATCCTACGAGCAGTACTTC. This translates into CASSLGGRWLSYEQYF.

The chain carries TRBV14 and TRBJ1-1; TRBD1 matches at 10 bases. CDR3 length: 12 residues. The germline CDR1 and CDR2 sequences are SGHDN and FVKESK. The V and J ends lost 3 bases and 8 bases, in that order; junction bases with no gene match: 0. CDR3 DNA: TGTGCCAGCAGCCAGGGACAGGGGGAAGCTTTCTTT. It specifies CASSQGQGEAFF.

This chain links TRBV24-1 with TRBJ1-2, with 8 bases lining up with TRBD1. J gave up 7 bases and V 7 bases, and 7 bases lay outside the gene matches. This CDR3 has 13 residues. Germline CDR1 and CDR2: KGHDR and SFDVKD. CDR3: CATRDREIGGYTF. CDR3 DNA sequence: TGTGCCACCAGGGACAGGGAAATTGGTGGCTACACCTTC.